This T cell receptor beta chain was obtained from a study of identical twins. This clonotype was observed many times. TCRdb reprocessed the 5' RACE reads via MiXCR and lists one record per CDR3 protein. Among 200,000 to 250,000 distinct CDR3 sequences listed, approximately 7.1% were seen once. This sample was also put to use in a study of T cells expressing NK-cell markers.

Sequencing was done on a sample of CD8+ T cells sorted from blood. This clonotype originated in a woman aged 18-35 years in good health.

Here the CDR3 DNA reads TGTGCTAGTGGTTTGACGACTAGCGGGAGGGCGAACACCGGGGAGCTGTTTTTT. Its protein product is CASGLTTSGRANTGELFF. V is TRBV12-5 and J is TRBJ2-2; 14 positions match TRBD2. Germline CDR1 reads LGHNT; CDR2 reads FRNRAP. This CDR3 region has 18 residues. J gave up 0 bases and V 2 bases, and 2 bases lay outside the gene matches.